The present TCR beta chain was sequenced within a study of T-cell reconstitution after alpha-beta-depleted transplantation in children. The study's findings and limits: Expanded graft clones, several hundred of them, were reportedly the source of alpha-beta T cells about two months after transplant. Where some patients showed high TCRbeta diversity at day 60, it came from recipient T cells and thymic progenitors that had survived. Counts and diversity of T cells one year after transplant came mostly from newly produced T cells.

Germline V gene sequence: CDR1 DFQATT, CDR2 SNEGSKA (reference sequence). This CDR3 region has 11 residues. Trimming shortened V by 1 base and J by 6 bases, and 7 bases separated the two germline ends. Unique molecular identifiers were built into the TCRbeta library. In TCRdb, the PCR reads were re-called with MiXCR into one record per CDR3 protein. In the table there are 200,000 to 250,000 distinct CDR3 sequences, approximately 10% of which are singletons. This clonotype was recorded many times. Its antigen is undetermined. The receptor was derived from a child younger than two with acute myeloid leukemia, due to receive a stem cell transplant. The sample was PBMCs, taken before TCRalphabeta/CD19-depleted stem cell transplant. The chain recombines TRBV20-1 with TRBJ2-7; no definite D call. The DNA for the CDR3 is TGCAGTGCTAGAGTAAGCAGCGAGCAGTACTTC. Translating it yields CSARVSSEQYF.